One TCR beta chain is described in this entry. The target antigen is unknown. V gave up 3 bases and J gave up 2 bases, with 16 bases separating them. The CDR3 totals 15 residues. CDR1 is DFQATT and CDR2 is SNEGSKA in the germline V gene (reference sequence). The sample is drawn from a study of identical twins. Template switching, a step in the protocol, added a universal primer site, and cDNA carried unique molecular identifiers. TCRdb called the 5' RACE reads again in MiXCR, with one record for every CDR3 protein. The sample lists under 900,000 distinct CDR3 sequences; approximately 13% were seen once. Regarding the study as a whole: Out-of-frame beta chain sequences displayed weaker excess sharing between twins. Among out-of-frame alpha sequences shared by twins, low generation probability occurred in excess. The study reached conclusions through statistical analysis that was cross-sectional, not following the same donors.

The sample was also reused in another study, on yellow fever vaccine responses in identical twins.

The TCR sequence derives from a woman between 18 and 29 years old in good health. What was sequenced was PBMCs. The rearrangement links TRBV20-1 to TRBJ2-5, with a tentative D call TRBD1 (7 bases). CDR3 region: CSASMNSGGQETQYF. The CDR3, as DNA: TGCAGTGCTAGTATGAACTCAGGGGGGCAAGAGACCCAGTACTTC.